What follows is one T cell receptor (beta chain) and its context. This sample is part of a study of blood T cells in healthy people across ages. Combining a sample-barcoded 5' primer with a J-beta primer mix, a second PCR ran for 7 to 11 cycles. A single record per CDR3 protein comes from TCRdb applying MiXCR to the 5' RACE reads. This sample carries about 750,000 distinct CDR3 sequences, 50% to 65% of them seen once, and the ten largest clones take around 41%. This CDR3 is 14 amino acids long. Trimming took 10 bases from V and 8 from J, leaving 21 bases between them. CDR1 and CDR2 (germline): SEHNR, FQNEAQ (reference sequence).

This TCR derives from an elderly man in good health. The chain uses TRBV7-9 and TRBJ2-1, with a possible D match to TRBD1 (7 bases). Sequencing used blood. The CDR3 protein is CATRRRGLNDEQFF. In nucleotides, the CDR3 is TGTGCCACCCGGAGGAGGGGGCTCAACGATGAGCAGTTCTTC.